This T cell receptor (beta chain) was obtained from a study of blood T cell repertoires in COVID-19. The CDR3 has 19 residues. Losses at the gene ends were 4 bases for V and 4 bases for J; bases not matched to a gene: 15. Germline CDR1 is SGHNT and CDR2 is YENEEA. The protocol was immunoSEQ multiplex PCR, while the TCRdb copy is restricted to in-frame clones and leaves out a portion. The table has some 670,000 clones, about nine tenths seen once. The genes are TRBV11-3 and TRBJ2-5; 13 bases fit TRBD2. Sample: peripheral blood. This sequence was found in a woman under 30 with acute or convalescent COVID-19. In nucleotides, the CDR3 is TGTGCCAGCAGCTCCCCCTTACTAGCGGGGGGGCCTCCCGGAGAGACCCAGTACTTC. Its protein product is CASSSPLLAGGPPGETQYF.